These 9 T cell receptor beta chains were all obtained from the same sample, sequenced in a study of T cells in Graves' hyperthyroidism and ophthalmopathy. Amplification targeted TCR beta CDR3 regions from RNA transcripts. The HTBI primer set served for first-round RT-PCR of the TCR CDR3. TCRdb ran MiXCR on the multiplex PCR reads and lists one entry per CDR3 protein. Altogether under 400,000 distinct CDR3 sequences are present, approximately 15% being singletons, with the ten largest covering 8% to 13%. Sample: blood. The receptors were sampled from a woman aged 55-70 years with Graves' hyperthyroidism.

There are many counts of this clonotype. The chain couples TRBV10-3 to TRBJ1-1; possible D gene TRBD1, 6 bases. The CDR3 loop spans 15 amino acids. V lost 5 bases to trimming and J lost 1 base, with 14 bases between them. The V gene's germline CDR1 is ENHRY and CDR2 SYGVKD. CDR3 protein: CAISTTGGRNTEAFF. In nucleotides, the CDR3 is TGTGCCATCAGTACCACCGGGGGCCGGAACACTGAAGCTTTCTTT.

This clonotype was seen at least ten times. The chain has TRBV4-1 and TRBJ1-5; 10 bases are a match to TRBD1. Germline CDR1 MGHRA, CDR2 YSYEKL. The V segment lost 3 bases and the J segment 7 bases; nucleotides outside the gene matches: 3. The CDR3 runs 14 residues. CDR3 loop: CASSQTGGGQPQHF. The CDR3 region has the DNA TGCGCCAGCAGCCAGACAGGGGGCGGGCAGCCCCAGCATTTT.

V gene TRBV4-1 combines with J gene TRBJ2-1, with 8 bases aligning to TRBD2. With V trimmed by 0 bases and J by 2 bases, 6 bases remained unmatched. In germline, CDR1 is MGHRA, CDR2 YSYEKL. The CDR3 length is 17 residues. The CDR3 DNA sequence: TGCGCCAGCAGCCAAGAGGGGGCGGGGGGCCCCTACAATGAGCAGTTCTTC. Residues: CASSQEGAGGPYNEQFF.

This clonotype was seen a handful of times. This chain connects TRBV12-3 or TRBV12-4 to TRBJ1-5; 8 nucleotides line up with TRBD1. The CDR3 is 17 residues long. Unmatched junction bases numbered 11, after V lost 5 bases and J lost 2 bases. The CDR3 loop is CASSTDRAPMGNQPQHF. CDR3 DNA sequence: TGTGCCAGCAGTACGGACAGGGCGCCTATGGGCAATCAGCCCCAGCATTTT.

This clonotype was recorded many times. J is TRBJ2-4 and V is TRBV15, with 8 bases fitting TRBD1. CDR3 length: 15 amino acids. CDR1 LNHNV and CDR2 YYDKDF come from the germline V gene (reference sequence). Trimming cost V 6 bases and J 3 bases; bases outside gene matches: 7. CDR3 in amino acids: CATRNDRGGKNIQYF. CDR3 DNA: TGTGCCACCAGAAACGACAGGGGTGGCAAAAACATTCAGTACTTC.

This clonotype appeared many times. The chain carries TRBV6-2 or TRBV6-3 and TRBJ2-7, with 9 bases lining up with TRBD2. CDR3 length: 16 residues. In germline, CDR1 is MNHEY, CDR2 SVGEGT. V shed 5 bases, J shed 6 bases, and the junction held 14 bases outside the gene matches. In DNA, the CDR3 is TGTGCCAGCAGTACGAGCGGGAGGCGCCCATTGCCCGAGCAGTACTTC. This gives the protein CASSTSGRRPLPEQYF.

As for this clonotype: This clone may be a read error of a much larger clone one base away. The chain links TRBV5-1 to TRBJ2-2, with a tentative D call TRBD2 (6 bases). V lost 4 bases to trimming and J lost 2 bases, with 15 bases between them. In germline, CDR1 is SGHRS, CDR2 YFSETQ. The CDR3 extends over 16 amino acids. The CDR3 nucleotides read TGCGCCAGCAGCCCGTTAGTGGGAGGAAACACCGGGGAGCTGTTTTTT. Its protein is CASSPLVGGNTGELFF.

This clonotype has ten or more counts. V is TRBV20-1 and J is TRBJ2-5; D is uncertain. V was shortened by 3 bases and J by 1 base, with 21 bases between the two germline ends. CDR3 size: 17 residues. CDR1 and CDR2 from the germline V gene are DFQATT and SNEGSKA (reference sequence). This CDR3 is CSASKAVPIRSQETQYF. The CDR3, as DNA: TGCAGTGCTAGTAAAGCAGTCCCAATAAGATCCCAAGAGACCCAGTACTTC.

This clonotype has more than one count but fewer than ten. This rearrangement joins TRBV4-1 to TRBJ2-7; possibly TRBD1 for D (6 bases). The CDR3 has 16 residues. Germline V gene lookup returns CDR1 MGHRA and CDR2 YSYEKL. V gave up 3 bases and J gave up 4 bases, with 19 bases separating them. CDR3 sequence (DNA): TGCGCCAGCAGCCAGGCAGGGGCTGGGATAGGGTACGAGCAGTACTTC. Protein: CASSQAGAGIGYEQYF.